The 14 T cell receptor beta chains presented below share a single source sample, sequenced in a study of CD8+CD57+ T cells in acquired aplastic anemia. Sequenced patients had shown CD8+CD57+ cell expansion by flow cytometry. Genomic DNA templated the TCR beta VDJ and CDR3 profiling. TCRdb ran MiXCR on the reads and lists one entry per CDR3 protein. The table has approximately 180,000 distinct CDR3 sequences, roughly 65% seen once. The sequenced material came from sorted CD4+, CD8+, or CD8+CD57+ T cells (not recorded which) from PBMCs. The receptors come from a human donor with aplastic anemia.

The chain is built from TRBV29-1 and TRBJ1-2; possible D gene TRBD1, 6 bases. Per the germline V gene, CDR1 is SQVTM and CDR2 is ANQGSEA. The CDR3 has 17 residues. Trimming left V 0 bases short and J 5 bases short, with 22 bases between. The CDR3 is CSVEDRQDGVVRYGYTF. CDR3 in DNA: TGCAGCGTTGAAGATCGACAGGATGGGGTCGTTAGGTATGGCTACACCTTC.

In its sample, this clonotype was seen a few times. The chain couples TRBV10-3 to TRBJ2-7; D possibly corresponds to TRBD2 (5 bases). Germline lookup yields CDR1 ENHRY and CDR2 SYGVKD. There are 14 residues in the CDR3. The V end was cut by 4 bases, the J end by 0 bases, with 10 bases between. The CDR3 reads CAISGGPPSYEQYF. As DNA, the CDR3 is TGTGCCATCAGTGGCGGGCCTCCCTCCTACGAGCAGTACTTC.

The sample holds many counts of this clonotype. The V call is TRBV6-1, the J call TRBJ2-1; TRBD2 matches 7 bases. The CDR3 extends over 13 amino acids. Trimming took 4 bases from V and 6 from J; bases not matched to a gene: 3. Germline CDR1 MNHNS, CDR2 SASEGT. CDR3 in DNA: TGTGCCAGCAGTGCCACTAGCGTCAATGAGCAGTTCTTC. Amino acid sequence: CASSATSVNEQFF.

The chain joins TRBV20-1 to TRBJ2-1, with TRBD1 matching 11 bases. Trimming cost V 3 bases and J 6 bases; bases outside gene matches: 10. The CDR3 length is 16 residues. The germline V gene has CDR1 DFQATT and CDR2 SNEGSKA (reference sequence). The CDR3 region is CSASGTGQGVFNEQFF. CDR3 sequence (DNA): TGCAGTGCTAGCGGTACGGGACAGGGGGTCTTCAATGAGCAGTTCTTC.

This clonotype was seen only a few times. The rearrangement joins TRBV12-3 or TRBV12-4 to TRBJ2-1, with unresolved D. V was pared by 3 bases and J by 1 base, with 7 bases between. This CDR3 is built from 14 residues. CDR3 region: CASSFRLSYNEQFF. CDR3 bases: TGTGCCAGCAGTTTCCGTCTATCCTACAATGAGCAGTTCTTC.

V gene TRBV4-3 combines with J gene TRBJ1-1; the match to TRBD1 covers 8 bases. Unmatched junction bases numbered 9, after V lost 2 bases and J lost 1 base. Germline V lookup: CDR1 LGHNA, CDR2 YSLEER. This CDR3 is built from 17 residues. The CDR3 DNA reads TGCGCCAGCAGCCAATCCGGGACAGGTTTTTCGAACACTGAAGCTTTCTTT. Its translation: CASSQSGTGFSNTEAFF.

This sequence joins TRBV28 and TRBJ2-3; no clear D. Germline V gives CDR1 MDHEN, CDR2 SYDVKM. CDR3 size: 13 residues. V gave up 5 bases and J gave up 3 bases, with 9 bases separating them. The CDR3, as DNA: TGTGCCAGCAGTGTCCGGGCAACAGATACGCAGTATTTT. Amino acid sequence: CASSVRATDTQYF.

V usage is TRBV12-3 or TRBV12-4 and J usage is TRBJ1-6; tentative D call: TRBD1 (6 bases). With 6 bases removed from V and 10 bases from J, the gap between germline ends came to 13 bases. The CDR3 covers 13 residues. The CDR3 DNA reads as TGTGCCAGCAGACCACAGGGTAACTCACCCCTCCACTTT. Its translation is CASRPQGNSPLHF.

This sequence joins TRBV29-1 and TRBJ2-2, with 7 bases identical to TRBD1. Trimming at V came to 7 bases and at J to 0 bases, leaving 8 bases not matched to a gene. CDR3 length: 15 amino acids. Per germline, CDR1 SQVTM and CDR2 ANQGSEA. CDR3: CSATRGQPNTGELFF. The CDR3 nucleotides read TGCAGCGCTACCCGGGGACAGCCGAACACCGGGGAGCTGTTTTTT.

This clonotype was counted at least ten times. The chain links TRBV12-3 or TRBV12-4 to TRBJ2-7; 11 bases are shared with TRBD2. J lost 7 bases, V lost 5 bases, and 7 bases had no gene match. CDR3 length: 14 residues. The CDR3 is CASSGLAGALEQYF. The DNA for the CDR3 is TGTGCCAGCAGTGGACTAGCGGGCGCTTTGGAGCAGTACTTC.

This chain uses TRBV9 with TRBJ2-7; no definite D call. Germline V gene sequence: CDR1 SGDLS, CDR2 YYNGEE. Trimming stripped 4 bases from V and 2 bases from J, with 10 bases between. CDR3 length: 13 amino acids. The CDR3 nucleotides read TGTGCCAGCAGCCCATGGGTCGCCTACGAGCAGTACTTC. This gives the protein CASSPWVAYEQYF.

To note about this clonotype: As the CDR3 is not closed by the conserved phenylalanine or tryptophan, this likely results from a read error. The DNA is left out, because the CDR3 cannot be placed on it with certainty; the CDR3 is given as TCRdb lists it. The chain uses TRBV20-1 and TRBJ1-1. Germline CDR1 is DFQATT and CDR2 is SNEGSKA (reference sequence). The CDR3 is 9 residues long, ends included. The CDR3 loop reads CSAPTSGGM.

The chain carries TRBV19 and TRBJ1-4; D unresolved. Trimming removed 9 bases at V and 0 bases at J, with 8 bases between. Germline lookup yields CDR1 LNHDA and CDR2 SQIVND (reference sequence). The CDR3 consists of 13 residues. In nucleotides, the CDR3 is TGTGCCAGCCTTCGTACAACTAATGAAAAACTGTTTTTT. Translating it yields CASLRTTNEKLFF.

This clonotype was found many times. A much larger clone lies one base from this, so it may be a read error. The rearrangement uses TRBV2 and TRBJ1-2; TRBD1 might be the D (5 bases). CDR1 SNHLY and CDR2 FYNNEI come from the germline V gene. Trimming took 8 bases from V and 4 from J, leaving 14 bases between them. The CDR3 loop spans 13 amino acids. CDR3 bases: TGTGCCAGCGGTGGGACGGATGGCTATGGCTACACCTTC. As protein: CASGGTDGYGYTF. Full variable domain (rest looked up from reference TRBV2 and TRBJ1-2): EPEVTQTPSHQVTQMGQEVILRCVPISNHLYFYWYRQILGQKVEFLVSFYNNEISEKSEIFDDQFSVERPDGSNFTLKIRSTKLEDSAMYFCASGGTDGYGYTFGSGTRLTVV.